This is a list of T cell receptor beta chains from one sample in a study of T-cell memory formation after mild COVID-19. MiXCR, run by TCRdb on the 5' RACE reads, gives a single entry per CDR3 protein. This sample carries 250,000 to 300,000 distinct CDR3 sequences, 15% to 20% of them seen once, and the ten largest clones take 22%. The sample taken for sequencing was PBMCs or a T cell subset sorted from them (not recorded which). The receptors come from a man between 18 and 29 years old who had mild COVID-19 (a few samples of this study predate the infection). Cell type and time point are not known. Each CDR3 is given with its conserved first and last residue. Each record gives: CDR3 length, D gene, J gene, clone size, V gene, CDR3 protein, CDR3 DNA. A D gene is named only where the DNA matches it firmly. For some rows the clone size is stated as once, few or many, or as a class when expanded; others skip it.

16,TRBD2,TRBJ2-3,.,TRBV7-2,CASSSFGGGASDTQYF,TGTGCCAGCAGCTCCTTCGGCGGGGGGGCCTCAGATACGCAGTATTTT
15,TRBD1,TRBJ1-2,few,TRBV11-2,CASSRLTGINYGYTF,TGTGCCAGCAGCCGACTGACAGGGATTAACTATGGCTACACCTTC
14,.,TRBJ2-1,.,TRBV6-2/TRBV6-3,CASSYQRGTAWQFF,TGTGCCAGCAGTTACCAGCGCGGGACCGCCTGGCAGTTCTTC
13,TRBD1,TRBJ1-1,.,TRBV27,CASMGQGYTEAFF,TGTGCCAGCATGGGACAGGGCTACACTGAAGCTTTCTTT
15,.,TRBJ1-1,few,TRBV4-2,CASSQVGGAWTEAFF,TGTGCCAGCAGCCAAGTTGGGGGGGCTTGGACTGAAGCTTTCTTT
13,.,TRBJ2-7,few,TRBV6-2/TRBV6-3,CASSYGLPYEQYF,TGTGCCAGCAGTTACGGACTTCCCTACGAGCAGTACTTC
14,TRBD1,TRBJ1-4,many,TRBV7-2,CASSRTGISPKLFF,TGTGCCAGCAGCCGGACAGGGATTTCCCCAAAACTGTTTTTT
14,.,TRBJ2-3,.,TRBV2,CASSEYRLGDTQYF,TGTGCCAGCAGTGAATATCGTCTCGGGGATACGCAGTATTTT
14,.,TRBJ1-1,.,TRBV12-3/TRBV12-4,CASSRALRNTEAFF,TGTGCCAGCAGTAGGGCCCTTCGGAACACTGAAGCTTTCTTT
14,.,TRBJ1-6,few,TRBV5-1,CASSPRTMESPLHF,TGCGCCAGCAGCCCCCGGACGATGGAATCACCCCTCCACTTT
14,.,TRBJ1-5,.,TRBV2,CASSDLEGNQPQHF,TGTGCCAGCAGTGACCTAGAAGGGAATCAGCCCCAGCATTTT
15,.,TRBJ2-6,.,TRBV12-3/TRBV12-4,CASSLMGGGANVLTF,TGTGCCAGCAGTTTAATGGGTGGTGGGGCCAACGTCCTGACTTTC
15,TRBD1,TRBJ2-5,.,TRBV7-9,CASSLWDRGQETQYF,TGTGCCAGCAGCTTATGGGACAGGGGCCAAGAGACCCAGTACTTC
15,.,TRBJ2-1,few,TRBV5-1,CASSLGEVLRNEQFF,TGCGCCAGCAGCTTGGGAGAGGTATTAAGGAATGAGCAGTTCTTC
13,.,TRBJ2-7,many,TRBV12-5,CASGLEGFNEQYF,TGTGCTAGTGGTTTGGAGGGGTTCAACGAGCAGTACTTC